This TCR beta chain came from a study of blood T cell repertoires in COVID-19. The overall study: Samples came from the United States, Italy and Spain, spanning acute and convalescent COVID-19. PBMCs, B-cell-depleted T cells, or T cells were the source of the cDNA or gDNA that made up the material.

Trimming cost V 6 bases and J 7 bases; bases outside gene matches: 2. This CDR3 has 11 amino acids. Germline assignment: CDR1 LNHDA and CDR2 SQIVND (reference sequence). In the source study's methods: Reference gene primer amplification yielded estimated nucleated cell counts. The protocol was immunoSEQ multiplex PCR, while the TCRdb copy is restricted to in-frame clones and leaves out a portion. The V and J calls and clone size were taken over from that table, and D and trimming were inferred from the DNA. The sample lists over 200,000 clones, more than 75% occurring once. Only a few counts were recorded for this clone.

Sequencing was performed on peripheral blood. The chain combines TRBV19 with TRBJ1-2; TRBD1 matches 7 bases. This clonotype was obtained from a man aged 40-55 years who had recovered from COVID-19. The CDR3: CASRTGSGYTF. CDR3 bases: TGTGCCAGTAGGACAGGGTCTGGCTACACCTTC.